This TCR beta chain comes out of a study of T-cell reconstitution after alpha-beta-depleted transplantation in children. Germline values: CDR1 DFQATT, CDR2 SNEGSKA (reference sequence). The CDR3 contains 14 residues. The V end lost 0 bases, the J end lost 4 bases, and 11 bases lay between the germline ends. Construction of the TCRbeta library involved unique molecular identifiers. A single record per CDR3 protein comes from TCRdb applying MiXCR to the PCR reads. Of over 300,000 distinct CDR3 sequences in the sample, approximately 10% were seen once. This TCR came from a human donor who donated a stem cell graft to a child with acute lymphoblastic leukemia. Sequencing used PBMCs from the stem cell graft donor, obtained from the stem cell graft. The V gene is TRBV20-1, the J gene TRBJ2-3; D is unclear. Written as DNA, the CDR3 is TGCAGTGCTAGAGATTCTGGCTCGGCAGATACGCAGTATTTT. Its protein product is CSARDSGSADTQYF.